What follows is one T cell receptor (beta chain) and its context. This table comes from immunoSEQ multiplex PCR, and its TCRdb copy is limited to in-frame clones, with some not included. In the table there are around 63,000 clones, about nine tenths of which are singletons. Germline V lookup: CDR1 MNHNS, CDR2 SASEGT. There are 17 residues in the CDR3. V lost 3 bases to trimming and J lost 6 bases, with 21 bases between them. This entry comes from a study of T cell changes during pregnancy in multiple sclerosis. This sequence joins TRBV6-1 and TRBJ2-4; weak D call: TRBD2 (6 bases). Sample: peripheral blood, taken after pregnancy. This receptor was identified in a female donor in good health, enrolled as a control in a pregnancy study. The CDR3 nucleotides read TGTGCCAGCAGTGAGGCGAGGGAAGGGCTGGGGGGAAACATTCAGTACTTC. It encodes CASSEAREGLGGNIQYF.